The text below deals with one TCR beta chain. Original methodology: How many nucleated cells were present was estimated from reference gene primer amplification. Sequencing was performed with immunoSEQ multiplex PCR; in TCRdb, only in-frame clones are kept and a portion is missing. V, J and clone size are those of that table, while D and trimming were read from the DNA. In the table there are about 300,000 clones, about 87% of which are singletons. Germline V gene lookup returns CDR1 SQVTM and CDR2 ANQGSEA. This CDR3 spans 12 amino acids. Deletions cut 3 bases from V and 3 bases from J, with 5 bases between. This sample was taken from a study of blood T cell repertoires in COVID-19. The overall study: Samples came from the United States, Italy and Spain, spanning acute and convalescent COVID-19. The analysed material was cDNA or gDNA that came from T cells, B-cell-depleted T cells, or PBMCs.

The TCR comes from a woman in her thirties who had recovered from COVID-19. The V and J genes are TRBV29-1 and TRBJ2-2, with D hard to call. Material: peripheral blood. The CDR3 sequence is CSVEEYTGELFF. CDR3 DNA sequence: TGCAGCGTTGAGGAGTACACCGGGGAGCTGTTTTTT.